These T cell receptor beta chains were read from a single sample in a study of blood T cell repertoires in COVID-19. The repertoire was sequenced with immunoSEQ multiplex PCR; TCRdb's copy has only in-frame clones and lacks some. This table holds tens of thousands of clones, 82% found once. The sequencing sample was made of peripheral blood. These receptors all stem from a woman aged 80 or older with acute or convalescent COVID-19. Each CDR3 is given with its conserved first and last residue. The D gene is left open where the match is weak. The size entry is marked missing in some rows and otherwise reads once, few, many or a size class.

d_call: NA
cdr3_length: 14
j_call: TRBJ2-7
v_call: TRBV28
clone_size: NA
cdr3_nt: TGTGCCAGCGGCGAGGGCCAAAATCCATACGAGCAGTACTTC
cdr3_aa: CASGEGQNPYEQYF

d_call: TRBD2
cdr3_length: 14
j_call: TRBJ2-1
v_call: TRBV5-6
clone_size: NA
cdr3_nt: TGTGCCAGCACTACTGAGCGGGAGAGGAGTGAGCAGTTCTTC
cdr3_aa: CASTTERERSEQFF

d_call: NA
cdr3_length: 17
j_call: TRBJ2-4
v_call: TRBV4-1
clone_size: NA
cdr3_nt: TGCGCCAGCAGCCAATCGGGGGGCACGGGACAAATAAACATTCAGTACTTC
cdr3_aa: CASSQSGGTGQINIQYF

d_call: NA
cdr3_length: 15
j_call: TRBJ2-2
v_call: TRBV29-1
clone_size: once
cdr3_nt: TGCAGCGCCGTAATAGGGAGCATCGGCACCGGGGAGCTGTTTTTT
cdr3_aa: CSAVIGSIGTGELFF

d_call: NA
cdr3_length: 12
j_call: TRBJ2-7
v_call: TRBV5-1
clone_size: NA
cdr3_nt: TGCGCCAGCAAGGCAGGCTCCTACGAGCAGTACTTC
cdr3_aa: CASKAGSYEQYF

d_call: TRBD2
cdr3_length: 16
j_call: TRBJ2-3
v_call: TRBV11-2
clone_size: NA
cdr3_nt: TGTGCCAGCAGCTTAGGCCAGCGGGGGGCAGGAGATACGCAGTATTTT
cdr3_aa: CASSLGQRGAGDTQYF

d_call: TRBD1
cdr3_length: 15
j_call: TRBJ2-7
v_call: TRBV5-4
clone_size: NA
cdr3_nt: TGTGCCAGCAGCCGACCGGGACAGGCTGCCTACGAGCAGTACTTC
cdr3_aa: CASSRPGQAAYEQYF

d_call: NA
cdr3_length: 15
j_call: TRBJ1-2
v_call: TRBV19
clone_size: NA
cdr3_nt: TGTGCCAGTAGTATCCTCGGGGGGACTTCATGGGGCTACACCTTC
cdr3_aa: CASSILGGTSWGYTF

d_call: NA
cdr3_length: 13
j_call: TRBJ1-5
v_call: TRBV19
clone_size: NA
cdr3_nt: TGTGCCAGTAGTATAGGGACAGATCAGCCCCAGCATTTT
cdr3_aa: CASSIGTDQPQHF

d_call: NA
cdr3_length: 16
j_call: TRBJ2-6
v_call: TRBV28
clone_size: NA
cdr3_nt: TGTGCCAGCAGTTCCGGGGGTTCCTTGGGGGCCAACGTCCTGACTTTC
cdr3_aa: CASSSGGSLGANVLTF

d_call: TRBD1
cdr3_length: 15
j_call: TRBJ1-4
v_call: TRBV19
clone_size: few
cdr3_nt: TGTGCCAGTAGTACCCCCGGGACAGCTAATGAAAAACTGTTTTTT
cdr3_aa: CASSTPGTANEKLFF

d_call: NA
cdr3_length: 16
j_call: TRBJ2-6
v_call: TRBV6-6
clone_size: NA
cdr3_nt: TGTGCCAGCAGCCTTCGACACAGCTCTGGGGCCAACGTCCTGACTTTC
cdr3_aa: CASSLRHSSGANVLTF

d_call: TRBD1
cdr3_length: 13
j_call: TRBJ1-1
v_call: TRBV6-6
clone_size: NA
cdr3_nt: TGTGCCAGCAGTGACGACAGGGACACTGAAGCTTTCTTT
cdr3_aa: CASSDDRDTEAFF

d_call: NA
cdr3_length: 13
j_call: TRBJ2-1
v_call: TRBV18
clone_size: NA
cdr3_nt: TGTGCCAGCTCACCCGGGAGTTACAATGAGCAGTTCTTC
cdr3_aa: CASSPGSYNEQFF

d_call: TRBD1
cdr3_length: 13
j_call: TRBJ2-1
v_call: TRBV10-2
clone_size: NA
cdr3_nt: TGCGCCAGCGGGAGACAGGGAATCGATGAGCAGTTCTTC
cdr3_aa: CASGRQGIDEQFF

d_call: TRBD2
cdr3_length: 16
j_call: TRBJ2-1
v_call: TRBV7-2
clone_size: NA
cdr3_nt: TGTGCCAGCAGCTTAGCCCTAGCGGGGTCCTACAATGAGCAGTTCTTC
cdr3_aa: CASSLALAGSYNEQFF

d_call: TRBD1
cdr3_length: 12
j_call: TRBJ1-2
v_call: TRBV19
clone_size: NA
cdr3_nt: TGTGCCAGTAGTATGCCCAGGGGGGGCTACACCTTC
cdr3_aa: CASSMPRGGYTF

d_call: TRBD1
cdr3_length: 15
j_call: TRBJ1-5
v_call: TRBV16
clone_size: NA
cdr3_nt: TGTGCCAGCAGCCAATCACGGAACAGGGGTCAGCCCCAGCATTTT
cdr3_aa: CASSQSRNRGQPQHF

d_call: NA
cdr3_length: 14
j_call: TRBJ2-7
v_call: TRBV5-1
clone_size: NA
cdr3_nt: TGCGCCAGCAGCCGAAGCGCCAGCTCCTACGAGCAGTACTTC
cdr3_aa: CASSRSASSYEQYF

d_call: NA
cdr3_length: 13
j_call: TRBJ2-1
v_call: TRBV9
clone_size: NA
cdr3_nt: TGTGCCAGCAGCCCCGGGACTTACAATGAGCAGTTCTTC
cdr3_aa: CASSPGTYNEQFF

d_call: NA
cdr3_length: 15
j_call: TRBJ2-1
v_call: TRBV7-2
clone_size: NA
cdr3_nt: TGTGCCAGCTCCGGAGGGGGGGGCGTCAAATCTGAGCAGTTCTTC
cdr3_aa: CASSGGGGVKSEQFF

d_call: TRBD2
cdr3_length: 15
j_call: TRBJ2-7
v_call: TRBV15
clone_size: NA
cdr3_nt: TGTGCCACCAGCAGAGAACTAGCGGGTCCCTACGAGCAGTACTTC
cdr3_aa: CATSRELAGPYEQYF

d_call: TRBD1
cdr3_length: 15
j_call: TRBJ2-7
v_call: TRBV6-5
clone_size: NA
cdr3_nt: TGTGCCAGCAGACCCAGACAGGGTACCTCCTACGAGCAGTACTTC
cdr3_aa: CASRPRQGTSYEQYF

d_call: TRBD1
cdr3_length: 15
j_call: TRBJ1-5
v_call: TRBV6-5
clone_size: NA
cdr3_nt: TGTGCCAGCAGGTCCGGACAGGGGGCCGGTCAGCCCCAGCATTTT
cdr3_aa: CASRSGQGAGQPQHF

d_call: TRBD2
cdr3_length: 14
j_call: TRBJ2-4
v_call: TRBV10-2
clone_size: NA
cdr3_nt: TGCGCCAGCAGTGAAGGGAGCGGGGGAAACATTCAGTACTTC
cdr3_aa: CASSEGSGGNIQYF

d_call: TRBD2
cdr3_length: 16
j_call: TRBJ2-7
v_call: TRBV6-1
clone_size: NA
cdr3_nt: TGTGCCAGCAGTGAAGCGGTGAGCGGGGGATCCTACGAGCAGTACTTC
cdr3_aa: CASSEAVSGGSYEQYF

d_call: NA
cdr3_length: 14
j_call: TRBJ2-2
v_call: TRBV6-5
clone_size: NA
cdr3_nt: TGTGCCAGCAGGCCTCTAGCGTACACCGGGGAGCTGTTTTTT
cdr3_aa: CASRPLAYTGELFF

d_call: NA
cdr3_length: 12
j_call: TRBJ2-7
v_call: TRBV9
clone_size: NA
cdr3_nt: TGTGCCAGCAGCCCCATCAGTCGGGTTAGGATCTTC
cdr3_aa: CASSPISRVRIF

d_call: NA
cdr3_length: 14
j_call: TRBJ2-3
v_call: TRBV7-6
clone_size: few
cdr3_nt: TGTGCCAGCAGTCTTTTTAGCGATCCAGATACGCAGTATTTT
cdr3_aa: CASSLFSDPDTQYF

d_call: NA
cdr3_length: 15
j_call: TRBJ1-5
v_call: TRBV5-1
clone_size: NA
cdr3_nt: TGCGCCAGCAGCTTGGACAATTATAGCAATCAGCCCCAGCATTTT
cdr3_aa: CASSLDNYSNQPQHF

d_call: TRBD2
cdr3_length: 17
j_call: TRBJ2-5
v_call: TRBV3-1/TRBV3-2
clone_size: NA
cdr3_nt: TGTGCCAGCAGTGCTGCCGGGAGGGCAATATCCCAAGAGACCCAGTACTTC
cdr3_aa: CASSAAGRAISQETQYF

d_call: TRBD2
cdr3_length: 15
j_call: TRBJ2-5
v_call: TRBV5-4
clone_size: NA
cdr3_nt: TGTGCCAGCAGCCCGACTAGCGGGGTTCAAGAGACCCAGTACTTC
cdr3_aa: CASSPTSGVQETQYF

d_call: NA
cdr3_length: 15
j_call: TRBJ1-2
v_call: TRBV19
clone_size: NA
cdr3_nt: TGTGCCAGTAGTATGGGGGCAGGGCTTAACTATGGCTACACCTTC
cdr3_aa: CASSMGAGLNYGYTF

d_call: TRBD2
cdr3_length: 13
j_call: TRBJ2-7
v_call: TRBV6-4
clone_size: NA
cdr3_nt: TGTGCCAGCATAGCGGGGGGGCCATACGAGCAGTACTTC
cdr3_aa: CASIAGGPYEQYF

d_call: TRBD2
cdr3_length: 18
j_call: TRBJ2-1
v_call: TRBV4-1
clone_size: NA
cdr3_nt: TGCGCCAGCAGCCAAGATCGGACTAGATCCCTCTCCTACAATGAGCAGTTCTTC
cdr3_aa: CASSQDRTRSLSYNEQFF

d_call: NA
cdr3_length: 14
j_call: TRBJ2-2
v_call: TRBV5-1
clone_size: NA
cdr3_nt: TGCGCCAGCAGCTTGGGACTGAACACCGGGGAGCTGTTTTTT
cdr3_aa: CASSLGLNTGELFF

d_call: TRBD1
cdr3_length: 15
j_call: TRBJ2-1
v_call: TRBV9
clone_size: NA
cdr3_nt: TGTGCCAGCAGCCCTGGGACAGGGAACTACAATGAGCAGTTCTTC
cdr3_aa: CASSPGTGNYNEQFF

d_call: TRBD1
cdr3_length: 14
j_call: TRBJ1-2
v_call: TRBV29-1
clone_size: NA
cdr3_nt: TGCAGCGTTGATCCCGGGACAGGGGGCTATGGCTACACCTTC
cdr3_aa: CSVDPGTGGYGYTF

d_call: NA
cdr3_length: 16
j_call: TRBJ1-1
v_call: TRBV7-9
clone_size: NA
cdr3_nt: TGTGCCAGCAGCTTAGCGAACAGGGCGGGCGACACTGAAGCTTTCTTT
cdr3_aa: CASSLANRAGDTEAFF

d_call: TRBD2
cdr3_length: 15
j_call: TRBJ2-3
v_call: TRBV7-7
clone_size: NA
cdr3_nt: TGTGCCAGCAGCCCTAGCGGGAGGGCGCCAGATACGCAGTATTTT
cdr3_aa: CASSPSGRAPDTQYF

d_call: NA
cdr3_length: 14
j_call: TRBJ2-1
v_call: TRBV5-1
clone_size: NA
cdr3_nt: TGCGCCAGCAGCCCAATGCTGGGCGGGAATGAGCAGTTCTTC
cdr3_aa: CASSPMLGGNEQFF

d_call: NA
cdr3_length: 15
j_call: TRBJ2-7
v_call: TRBV5-1
clone_size: NA
cdr3_nt: TGCGCCAGCAGCTTGTCCGAGGCCCGATCCTACGAGCAGTACTTC
cdr3_aa: CASSLSEARSYEQYF

d_call: TRBD1
cdr3_length: 16
j_call: TRBJ1-6
v_call: TRBV5-1
clone_size: NA
cdr3_nt: TGCGCCAGCAGCTTGGGGGGACAGGGAGTCATATCACCCCTCCACTTT
cdr3_aa: CASSLGGQGVISPLHF

d_call: NA
cdr3_length: 17
j_call: TRBJ2-1
v_call: TRBV2
clone_size: NA
cdr3_nt: TGTGCCAGCAGTGAAGTTGGGAGGCCTGGATCCTACAATGAGCAGTTCTTC
cdr3_aa: CASSEVGRPGSYNEQFF

d_call: NA
cdr3_length: 14
j_call: TRBJ1-5
v_call: TRBV19
clone_size: NA
cdr3_nt: TGTGCCAGTAGCATCAGTGTGCCGGGTCAGCCCCAGCATTTT
cdr3_aa: CASSISVPGQPQHF

d_call: TRBD1
cdr3_length: 18
j_call: TRBJ2-6
v_call: TRBV5-1
clone_size: NA
cdr3_nt: TGCGCCAGCAGCCTTAGAACGACAGGGATCTCTGGGGCCAACGTCCTGACTTTC
cdr3_aa: CASSLRTTGISGANVLTF